At least ten counts were recorded for the clone carrying this T cell receptor beta chain. The sample is drawn from a study of breast tumors, draining lymph nodes, adjacent tissues. Axillary draining lymph nodes of breast cancer patients supplied the node samples. V lost 0 bases, J lost 7 bases, and 11 bases stayed unmatched. The CDR3 extends over 16 amino acids. The germline CDR1 and CDR2 sequences are DFQATT and SNEGSKA (reference sequence). A single record per CDR3 protein comes from TCRdb applying MiXCR to the multiplex PCR reads. The data hold around 250,000 distinct CDR3 sequences, with less than 40% observed a single time.

The receptor's source is a female donor with breast cancer. Some clones in this sample may be carry-over from other donors' samples. The sample comprised axillary lymph node tissue. This chain links TRBV20-1 with TRBJ2-1, with 8 nucleotides matching TRBD2. The CDR3 DNA reads TGCAGTGCTAGAGATCACCAGCGGGAGCCATTAAATGAGCAGTTCTTC. Amino acid sequence: CSARDHQREPLNEQFF.